Presented here are 22 T cell receptor beta chains from one specimen sequenced in a study of shared clonotypes between healthy human individuals. Data came from immunoSEQ multiplex PCR; TCRdb stores just in-frame clones and leaves some out. The sample yields around 750,000 clones, roughly 70% seen once. The sample consisted of memory CD4+ T cells sorted from blood. The subset: CD45RA-negative fraction. The receptors originated from a woman in her twenties or thirties in good health.

This clone was recorded once. The chain links TRBV18 to TRBJ2-1, with 7 nucleotides matching TRBD1. With V trimmed by 4 bases and J by 1 base, 1 base remained unmatched. The CDR3 covers 14 residues. Germline values: CDR1 KGHSH, CDR2 LQKENI. The CDR3 sequence is CASSRTGSYNEQFF. The CDR3 coding sequence is TGTGCCAGCTCACGGACAGGTTCCTACAATGAGCAGTTCTTC.

CDR3 nucleotides: TGTGCCAGCAGCTTAGAAGGTTACGGTAGCAATCAGCCCCAGCATTTT. Translating gives CASSLEGYGSNQPQHF. The chain is built from TRBV7-8 and TRBJ1-5; D remains unclear. V lost 1 base, J lost 0 bases, and 10 bases lay in between. Germline values: CDR1 SGHVS, CDR2 FQNEAQ. This CDR3 spans 16 amino acids.

This sequence joins TRBV30 and TRBJ1-3, with D uncertain. Germline V lookup: CDR1 GTSNPN, CDR2 SVGIG (reference sequence). CDR3 length: 13 residues. The CDR3 DNA sequence: TGTCTCTGTAGGACTTACTCTGGAAACACCATATATTTT. Protein: CLCRTYSGNTIYF.

V gene TRBV25-1 combines with J gene TRBJ1-2; 8 nucleotides match TRBD1. This CDR3 spans 16 amino acids. J lost 3 bases, V lost 1 base, and 7 bases had no gene match. CDR1 and CDR2 from the germline V gene are MGHDK and SYGVNS. CDR3 DNA: TGTGCCAGCAGTGAATCCTTGCAGGGGGCCGACTATGGCTACACCTTC. This encodes CASSESLQGADYGYTF.

This clone was recorded many times. The chain is built from TRBV5-1 and TRBJ2-1; 9 bases are a match to TRBD2. The CDR3 length is 16 residues. Germline V lookup: CDR1 SGHRS, CDR2 YFSETQ. The J segment lost 8 bases and the V segment lost 0 bases, leaving 9 bases of the junction unmatched. The CDR3 reads CASSLVSGGVIDEQFF. Written as DNA, the CDR3 is TGCGCCAGCAGCTTGGTTAGCGGGGGCGTAATCGATGAGCAGTTCTTC.

J is TRBJ2-1 and V is TRBV6-5, with a tentative D call TRBD2 (6 bases). CDR3 size: 15 residues. Germline assignment: CDR1 MNHEY and CDR2 SVGAGI. The germline V and J ends were trimmed by 2 bases and 7 bases, with 15 bases remaining between them. This chain's CDR3 is CASSYGRGTLNEQFF. The CDR3, as DNA: TGTGCCAGCAGTTACGGTCGGGGGACCCTTAATGAGCAGTTCTTC.

The rearrangement joins TRBV25-1 to TRBJ2-2; D is unresolved. CDR1 and CDR2 (germline): MGHDK, SYGVNS. The CDR3 runs to 15 residues. Trimming removed 7 bases at V and 4 bases at J, with 16 bases between. The CDR3 sequence is CASTRTVFGTGELFF. DNA for the CDR3: TGTGCCAGCACCCGAACCGTTTTCGGCACCGGGGAGCTGTTTTTT.

This clone appeared a few times. The V call is TRBV7-7, the J call TRBJ2-6; 9 bases are a match to TRBD1. CDR1 and CDR2 (germline): SSHAT, FNYEAQ (reference sequence). The CDR3 sequence is 17 residues long. With 6 bases clipped from V and 1 base from J, the junction kept 7 bases outside the gene matches. CDR3 sequence reads: CASSPGQGRSGANVLTF. CDR3 nucleotide sequence: TGTGCCAGCAGTCCTGGACAGGGGAGGTCTGGGGCCAACGTCCTGACTTTC.

The CDR3 DNA is TGTGCCTGGGGATCCGGGACCCAAAGGCAGTACTTC. Its translation: CAWGSGTQRQYF. The chain uses TRBV30 and TRBJ2-7, with D tentatively TRBD1 or TRBD2 (5 bases each). Germline V CDR1 and CDR2: GTSNPN, SVGIG (reference sequence). The CDR3 is 12 residues long. Trimming cost V 5 bases and J 9 bases, with 17 bases left between them.

The chain employs TRBV28 and TRBJ2-2; TRBD2 aligns across 8 bases. The CDR3 runs 14 residues. Losses at the gene ends were 3 bases for V and 6 bases for J; bases not matched to a gene: 3. The germline gives CDR1 MDHEN, CDR2 SYDVKM. The CDR3 nucleotides read TGTGCCAGCAGTTTGGGGACTAGACCCGGGGAGCTGTTTTTT. Its translation: CASSLGTRPGELFF.

This clone showed up many times. V is TRBV9 and J is TRBJ1-2; 7 bases map to TRBD1. After removal of 4 bases from V and 8 bases from J, the junction contained 11 bases not matched to a gene. The CDR3 length is 14 residues. Per the germline V gene, CDR1 is SGDLS and CDR2 is YYNGEE. DNA of the CDR3: TGTGCCAGCAGCCCCTCCCGCCGGGACAGAGGCTACACCTTC. Protein product: CASSPSRRDRGYTF.

The chain employs TRBV5-1 and TRBJ1-4, with 10 bases that match TRBD1. This CDR3 comprises 16 residues. Trimming took 3 bases from V and 4 from J; bases not matched to a gene: 6. Germline assignment: CDR1 SGHRS and CDR2 YFSETQ. The CDR3 is CASSSTTGGLNEKLFF. In DNA form, the CDR3 reads TGCGCCAGCAGCTCAACGACAGGGGGCCTTAATGAAAAACTGTTTTTT.

V and J are TRBV7-8 and TRBJ2-5; D not resolved. The CDR3 contains 12 residues. Germline V gene data show CDR1 as SGHVS and CDR2 as FQNEAQ. V was shortened by 8 bases and J by 2 bases, with 9 bases between the two germline ends. CDR3 amino acids: CASRPQQETQYF. The CDR3 DNA follows: TGTGCCAGCCGCCCCCAACAAGAGACCCAGTACTTC.

The CDR3 DNA is TGTGCCAGCAGTTTACAGGGTGGTACGCAGTATTTT. Its translation: CASSLQGGTQYF. J is TRBJ2-3 and V is TRBV7-3; D may be TRBD1 (6 bases). The CDR3 has 12 residues. Per germline, CDR1 SGHTA and CDR2 FQGTGA. Trimming pared 6 bases from V and 8 bases from J, leaving 12 bases between.

The rearrangement joins TRBV14 to TRBJ1-5; D call uncertain. CDR3 size: 18 residues. Germline V lookup: CDR1 SGHDN, CDR2 FVKESK. V shed 2 bases and J shed 5 bases, with 22 bases lying between them. CDR3 sequence: CASSQKTGTATFDQPQHF. The CDR3 DNA reads TGTGCCAGCAGCCAAAAAACCGGCACCGCTACATTTGATCAGCCCCAGCATTTT.

This chain uses TRBV5-1 with TRBJ2-5; TRBD1 or TRBD2 may be the D gene (5 bases each). The germline CDR1 and CDR2 sequences are SGHRS and YFSETQ. The CDR3 consists of 14 residues. V was trimmed by 4 bases and J by 2 bases, leaving 12 bases between them. CDR3 loop: CASSQGTFQETQYF. As DNA, the CDR3 is TGCGCCAGCAGCCAAGGGACGTTTCAAGAGACCCAGTACTTC.

V usage is TRBV29-1 and J usage is TRBJ2-7; D could derive from TRBD1 or TRBD2 (6 bases each). V was trimmed by 5 bases and J by 5 bases, leaving 19 bases between them. Germline V lookup: CDR1 SQVTM, CDR2 ANQGSEA. There are 14 residues in the CDR3. CDR3 in DNA: TGCAGCGTTCGAGGTTGGGCAGGGGAGGACGAGCAGTACTTC. It is translated as CSVRGWAGEDEQYF.

The CDR3 DNA sequence: TGTGCCAGCAGTGAATCGACACTTTCCACGAACGAGCAGTACTTC. This encodes CASSESTLSTNEQYF. The chain recombines TRBV2 with TRBJ2-7; D call uncertain. Germline V gives CDR1 SNHLY, CDR2 FYNNEI. This CDR3 spans 15 amino acids. V dropped 2 bases and J dropped 5 bases, with 16 bases sitting between them.

This clone occurred once. V gene TRBV5-4 combines with J gene TRBJ1-3; D is possibly TRBD1 (5 bases). The CDR3 has 17 amino acids. CDR1 is SGHNT and CDR2 is YYREEE in the germline V gene (reference sequence). Between the trimmed V and J ends, which lost 3 bases and 0 bases, there was a span of 16 bases. CDR3 loop: CASSSSRDSYSGNTIYF. Written as DNA, the CDR3 is TGTGCCAGCAGCTCGTCCCGGGACTCCTACTCTGGAAACACCATATATTTT.

To note about this clone: This CDR3 is also generated by other DNA sequences in the sample. The chain couples TRBV5-1 to TRBJ1-1; D is ambiguous. The CDR3 runs 14 residues. CDR1 SGHRS and CDR2 YFSETQ come from the germline V gene. V dropped 0 bases and J dropped 0 bases, with 6 bases sitting between them. The CDR3 protein is CASSLDGLNTEAFF. The DNA of the CDR3 is TGCGCCAGCAGCTTGGACGGTTTGAACACTGAAGCTTTCTTT. The full variable domain, completed using reference TRBV5-1 and TRBJ1-1, is KAGVTQTPRYLIKTRGQQVTLSCSPISGHRSVSWYQQTPGQGLQFLFEYFSETQRNKGNFPGRFSGRQFSNSRSEMNVSTLELGDSALYLCASSLDGLNTEAFFGQGTRLTVV.

This chain joins TRBV6-1 and TRBJ1-5; possibly TRBD1 for D (5 bases). This CDR3 is built from 15 residues. Trimming cost V 8 bases and J 7 bases, with 21 bases left between them. Germline V gene lookup returns CDR1 MNHNS and CDR2 SASEGT. The CDR3 sequence: CASRRGLERAQPQHF. In DNA, the CDR3 is TGTGCCAGCCGTCGGGGCCTCGAAAGGGCCCAGCCCCAGCATTTT.

The CDR3 sequence: CASSTHEESEQFF. CDR3 sequence (DNA): TGTGCCAGCAGTACCCACGAGGAGAGTGAGCAGTTCTTC. This chain uses TRBV2 with TRBJ2-1; no clear D gene. Trimming took off 5 bases at V and 9 bases at J, with 14 bases between the two ends. The germline V gene has CDR1 SNHLY and CDR2 FYNNEI. This CDR3 has 13 residues.